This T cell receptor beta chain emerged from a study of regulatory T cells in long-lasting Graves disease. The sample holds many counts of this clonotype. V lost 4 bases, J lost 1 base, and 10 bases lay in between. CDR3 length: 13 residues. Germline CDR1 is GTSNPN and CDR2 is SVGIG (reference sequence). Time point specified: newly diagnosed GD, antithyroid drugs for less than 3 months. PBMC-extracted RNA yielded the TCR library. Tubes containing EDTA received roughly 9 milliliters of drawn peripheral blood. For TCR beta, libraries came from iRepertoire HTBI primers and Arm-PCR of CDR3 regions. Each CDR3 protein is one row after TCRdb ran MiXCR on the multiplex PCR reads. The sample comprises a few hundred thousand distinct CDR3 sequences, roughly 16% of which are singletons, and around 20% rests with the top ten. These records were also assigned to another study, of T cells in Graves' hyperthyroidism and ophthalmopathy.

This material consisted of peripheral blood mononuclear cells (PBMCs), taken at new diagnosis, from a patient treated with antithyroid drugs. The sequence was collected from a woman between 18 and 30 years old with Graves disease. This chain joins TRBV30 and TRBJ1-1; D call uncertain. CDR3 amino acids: CAWKGQTNTEAFF. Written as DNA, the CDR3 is TGTGCCTGGAAAGGGCAAACGAACACTGAAGCTTTCTTT.